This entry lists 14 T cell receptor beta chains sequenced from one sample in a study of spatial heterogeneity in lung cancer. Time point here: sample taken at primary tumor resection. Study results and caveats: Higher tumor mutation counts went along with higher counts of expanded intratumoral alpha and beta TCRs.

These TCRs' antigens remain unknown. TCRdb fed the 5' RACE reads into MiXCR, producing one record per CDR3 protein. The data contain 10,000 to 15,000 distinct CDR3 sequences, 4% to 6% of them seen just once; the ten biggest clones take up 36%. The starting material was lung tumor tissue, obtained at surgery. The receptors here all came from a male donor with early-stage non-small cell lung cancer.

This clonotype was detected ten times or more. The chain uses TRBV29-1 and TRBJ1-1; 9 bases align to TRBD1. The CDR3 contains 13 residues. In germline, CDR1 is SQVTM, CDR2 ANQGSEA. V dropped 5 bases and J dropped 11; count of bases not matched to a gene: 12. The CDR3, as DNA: TGCAGCGTTCAGTTTCGGGACAGGGATCCCGCTTTCTTT. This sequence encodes CSVQFRDRDPAFF. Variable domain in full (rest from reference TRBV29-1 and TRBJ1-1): SAVISQKPSRDICQRGTSLTIQCQVDSQVTMMFWYRQQPGQSLTLIATANQGSEATYESGFVIDKFPISRPNLTFSTLTVSNMSPEDSSIYLCSVQFRDRDPAFFGQGTRLTVV.

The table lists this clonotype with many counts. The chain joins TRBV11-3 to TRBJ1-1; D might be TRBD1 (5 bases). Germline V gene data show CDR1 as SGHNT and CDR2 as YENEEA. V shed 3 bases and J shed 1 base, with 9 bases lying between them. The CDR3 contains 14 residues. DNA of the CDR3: TGTGCCAGCAGCTTCCGGCAGGGGAACACTGAAGCTTTCTTT. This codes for CASSFRQGNTEAFF.

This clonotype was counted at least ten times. CDR3 loop: CASRRDRGNSPLHF. The CDR3 DNA reads as TGTGCCAGCAGGCGGGACAGGGGTAATTCACCCCTCCACTTT. The chain employs TRBV9 and TRBJ1-6, with TRBD1 matching over 10 bases. V was clipped by 5 bases and J by 6 bases; unmatched bases: 2. The length of the CDR3 is 14 residues. Per the germline V gene, CDR1 is SGDLS and CDR2 is YYNGEE.

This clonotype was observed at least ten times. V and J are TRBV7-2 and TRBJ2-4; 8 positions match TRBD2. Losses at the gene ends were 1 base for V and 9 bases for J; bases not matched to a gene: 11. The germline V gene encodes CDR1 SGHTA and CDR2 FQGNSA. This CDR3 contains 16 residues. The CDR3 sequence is CASSLDLAGKSGIQYF. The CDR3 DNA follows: TGTGCCAGCAGCTTAGACCTAGCGGGTAAATCAGGCATTCAGTACTTC.

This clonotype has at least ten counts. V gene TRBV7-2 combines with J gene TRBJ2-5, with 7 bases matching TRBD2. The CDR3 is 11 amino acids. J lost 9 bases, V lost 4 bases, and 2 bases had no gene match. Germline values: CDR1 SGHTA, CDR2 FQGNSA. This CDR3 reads CASSWGGSQYF. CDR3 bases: TGTGCCAGCAGCTGGGGGGGGTCCCAGTACTTC.

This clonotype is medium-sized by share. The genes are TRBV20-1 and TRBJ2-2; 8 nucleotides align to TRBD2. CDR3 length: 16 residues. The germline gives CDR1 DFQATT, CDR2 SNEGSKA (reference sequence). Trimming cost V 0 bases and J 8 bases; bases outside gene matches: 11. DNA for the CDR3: TGCAGTGCTAGAGATGCCGGGGGGGCGTCGGCAGGGGAGCTGTTTTTT. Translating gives CSARDAGGASAGELFF.

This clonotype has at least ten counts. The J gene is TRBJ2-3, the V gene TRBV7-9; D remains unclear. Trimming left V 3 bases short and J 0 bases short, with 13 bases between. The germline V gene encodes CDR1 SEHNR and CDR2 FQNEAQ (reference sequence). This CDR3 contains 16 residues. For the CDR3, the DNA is TGTGCCAGCAGCTTTCCCGGACGGAGTAGCACAGATACGCAGTATTTT. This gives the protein CASSFPGRSSTDTQYF.

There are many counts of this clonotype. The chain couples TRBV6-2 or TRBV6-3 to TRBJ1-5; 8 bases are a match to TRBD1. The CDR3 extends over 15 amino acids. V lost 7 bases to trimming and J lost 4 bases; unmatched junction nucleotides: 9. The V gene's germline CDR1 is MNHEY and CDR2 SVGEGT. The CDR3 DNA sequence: TGTGCCAGCAAATCTACCGGGACAGGTAATCAGCCCCAGCATTTT. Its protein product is CASKSTGTGNQPQHF.

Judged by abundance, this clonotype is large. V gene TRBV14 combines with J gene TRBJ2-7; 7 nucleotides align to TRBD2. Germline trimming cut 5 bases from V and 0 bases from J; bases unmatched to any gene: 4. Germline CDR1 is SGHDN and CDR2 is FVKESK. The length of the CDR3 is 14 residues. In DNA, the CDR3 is TGTGCCAGCAGCTCTCGGGAGGCCTCCTACGAGCAGTACGTC. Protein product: CASSSREASYEQYV.

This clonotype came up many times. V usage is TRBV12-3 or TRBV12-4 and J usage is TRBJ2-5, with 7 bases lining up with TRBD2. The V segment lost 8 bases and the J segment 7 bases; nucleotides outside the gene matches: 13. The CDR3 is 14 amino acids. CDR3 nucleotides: TGTGCCAGCGCTAGGGGAGGGACCTCCGGGACCCAGTACTTC. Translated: CASARGGTSGTQYF.

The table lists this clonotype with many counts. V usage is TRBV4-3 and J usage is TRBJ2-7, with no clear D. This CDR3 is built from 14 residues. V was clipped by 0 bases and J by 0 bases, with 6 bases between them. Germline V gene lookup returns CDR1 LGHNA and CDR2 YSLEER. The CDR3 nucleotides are TGCGCCAGCAGCCAAGATTCGGGCTCCTACGAGCAGTACTTC. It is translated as CASSQDSGSYEQYF.

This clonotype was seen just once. CDR3 nucleotides: TGTGCCAGTACCACCCAATCCGGGACAGTTAATGAAAAACTGTTTTTT. Translating it yields CASTTQSGTVNEKLFF. V and J are TRBV19 and TRBJ1-4; 7 bases align to TRBD1. V gave up 7 bases and J gave up 4 bases; unmatched junction bases: 12. Germline V gene lookup returns CDR1 LNHDA and CDR2 SQIVND (reference sequence). The CDR3 sequence is 16 residues long.

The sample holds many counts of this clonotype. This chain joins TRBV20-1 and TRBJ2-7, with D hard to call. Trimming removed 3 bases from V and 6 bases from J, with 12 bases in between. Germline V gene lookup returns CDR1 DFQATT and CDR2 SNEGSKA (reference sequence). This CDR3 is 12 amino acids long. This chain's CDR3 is CSARATSSEQYF. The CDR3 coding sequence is TGCAGTGCTAGGGCGACCAGTTCCGAGCAGTACTTC.

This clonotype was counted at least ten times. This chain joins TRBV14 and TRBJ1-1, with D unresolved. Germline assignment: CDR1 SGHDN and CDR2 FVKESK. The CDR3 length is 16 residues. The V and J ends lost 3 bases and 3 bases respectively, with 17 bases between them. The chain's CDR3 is CASSQGVGTLYTEAFF. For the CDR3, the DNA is TGTGCCAGCAGCCAGGGTGTTGGCACCCTTTACACTGAAGCTTTCTTT.